This T cell receptor beta chain was identified in a study of T-cell reconstitution after alpha-beta-depleted transplantation in children. Findings and limits, study-wide: Some patients owed their high day-60 TCRbeta diversity to surviving recipient T cells and thymic progenitors. At around two months after transplant, the alpha-beta T cells were reportedly derived from several hundred expanded clones that came from non-depleted graft cells.

The table lists this clonotype with a few counts. What it binds is unknown. The authors prepared the TCRbeta library with unique molecular identifiers. TCRdb redid the calling of the PCR reads with MiXCR, one entry per CDR3 protein. This sample carries 110,000 or so distinct CDR3 sequences, approximately 6.4% of them seen once, and the ten largest clones take approximately 23%. This CDR3 has 13 amino acids. The germline CDR1 and CDR2 sequences are MNHEY and SVGEGT. J was trimmed by 3 bases and V by 8 bases; bases with no gene match: 3. The clonotype comes from a male patient between 2 and 10 years old who had a stem cell transplant for acute lymphoblastic leukemia, so the T cells may come from the graft donor. The chain recombines TRBV6-2 or TRBV6-3 with TRBJ2-1, with 8 nucleotides matching TRBD2. Here the sequenced sample was PBMCs, mostly from graft donor cells, taken 360 days after TCRalphabeta/CD19-depleted stem cell transplant. The CDR3, as DNA: TGTGCCAGCGCACTAGCGGACTACAATGAGCAGTTCTTC. Protein product: CASALADYNEQFF.